This T cell receptor (beta chain) was captured by sequencing in a study of control samples from healthy donors and cancer patients. The protocol was immunoSEQ multiplex PCR, while the TCRdb copy is restricted to in-frame clones and leaves out a portion. The data hold around 170,000 clones, with about 86% observed a single time. Germline V gene data show CDR1 as LNHDA and CDR2 as SQIVND (reference sequence). The V gene end was trimmed by 5 bases and the J gene end by 0 bases; junction bases not matched to a gene: 5. CDR3 length: 15 residues. V is TRBV19 and J is TRBJ1-1, with 8 nucleotides matching TRBD1. The sample was blood. This receptor was obtained from a woman under 40 in good health. CDR3 sequence (DNA): TGTGCCAGTAGTCCGTACAGGGGGTTGAACACTGAAGCTTTCTTT. This sequence encodes CASSPYRGLNTEAFF.